This T cell receptor beta chain appears in the sequencing data of a study of T cell responses to AZD1222 COVID-19 vaccine. Overall study findings and caveats: Breadth and depth of Spike-specific TCRs rose after two AZD1222 doses. Regions left unmutated in variants are reportedly the target of nearly half of spike-specific TCRs.

In regard to this clone: Its antigen is unknown.

Some clones are missing from TCRdb's copy, which holds only in-frame ones; the method was immunoSEQ multiplex PCR. The sample gives roughly 190,000 clones, more than 85% of which show up once; roughly 3.8% is in the top ten. With 2 bases clipped from V and 0 bases from J, the junction kept 10 bases outside the gene matches. The CDR3 length is 17 residues. CDR1 is KGHSH and CDR2 is LQKENI in the germline V gene. The input for sequencing was peripheral blood, taken on day 0 of AZD1222 vaccination. The sequence was obtained from an adult in good health. The chain is built from TRBV18 and TRBJ2-7, with 7 bases matching TRBD1. CDR3: CASSPYAGRGYSYEQYF. In DNA, the CDR3 is TGTGCCAGCTCACCATATGCCGGCAGGGGGTACTCCTACGAGCAGTACTTC. The full variable domain, completed using reference TRBV18 and TRBJ2-7, is NAGVMQNPRHLVRRRGQEARLRCSPMKGHSHVYWYRQLPEEGLKFMVYLQKENIIDESGMPKERFSAEFPKEGPSILRIQQVVRGDSAAYFCASSPYAGRGYSYEQYFGPGTRLTVT.